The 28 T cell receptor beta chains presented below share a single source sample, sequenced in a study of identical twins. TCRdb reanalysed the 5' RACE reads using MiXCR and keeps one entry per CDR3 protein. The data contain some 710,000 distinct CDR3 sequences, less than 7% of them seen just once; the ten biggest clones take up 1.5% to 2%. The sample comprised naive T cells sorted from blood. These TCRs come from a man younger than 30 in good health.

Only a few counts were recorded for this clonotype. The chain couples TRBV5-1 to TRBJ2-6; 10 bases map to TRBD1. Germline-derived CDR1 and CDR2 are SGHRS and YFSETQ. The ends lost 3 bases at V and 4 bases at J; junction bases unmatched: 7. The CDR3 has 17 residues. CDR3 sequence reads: CASSSSGTGVGANVLTF. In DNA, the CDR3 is TGCGCCAGCAGCTCCTCCGGGACAGGGGTCGGGGCCAACGTCCTGACTTTC.

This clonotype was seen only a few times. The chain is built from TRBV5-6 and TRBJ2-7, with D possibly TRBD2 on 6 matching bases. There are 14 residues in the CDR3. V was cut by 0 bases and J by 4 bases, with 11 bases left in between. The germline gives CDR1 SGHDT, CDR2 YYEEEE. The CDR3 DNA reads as TGTGCCAGCAGCTTGGGTCGGACTAAATACGAGCAGTACTTC. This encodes CASSLGRTKYEQYF.

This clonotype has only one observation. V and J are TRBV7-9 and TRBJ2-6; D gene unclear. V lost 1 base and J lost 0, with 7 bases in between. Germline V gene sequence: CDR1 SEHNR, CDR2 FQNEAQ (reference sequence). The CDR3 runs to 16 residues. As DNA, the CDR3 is TGTGCCAGCAGCTTAGGACGGGTCTCTGGGGCCAACGTCCTGACTTTC. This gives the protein CASSLGRVSGANVLTF.

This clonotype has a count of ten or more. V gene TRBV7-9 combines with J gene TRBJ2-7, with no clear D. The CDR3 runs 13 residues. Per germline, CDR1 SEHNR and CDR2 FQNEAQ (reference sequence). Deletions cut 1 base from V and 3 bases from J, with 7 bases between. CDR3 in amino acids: CASSLVDRYEQYF. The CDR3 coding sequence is TGTGCCAGCAGCTTAGTGGACCGCTACGAGCAGTACTTC.

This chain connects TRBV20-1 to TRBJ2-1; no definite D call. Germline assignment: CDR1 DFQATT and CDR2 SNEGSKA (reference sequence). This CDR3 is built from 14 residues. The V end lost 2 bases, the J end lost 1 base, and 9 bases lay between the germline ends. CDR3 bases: TGCAGTGCTAGATCGTGGCTTTCCTACAATGAGCAGTTCTTC. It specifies CSARSWLSYNEQFF.

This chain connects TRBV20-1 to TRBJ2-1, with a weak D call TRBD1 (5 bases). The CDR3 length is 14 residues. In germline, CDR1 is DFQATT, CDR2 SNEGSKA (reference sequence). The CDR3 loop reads CSSFGAFGYNEQFF. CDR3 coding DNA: TGCAGCTCCTTTGGGGCCTTCGGGTACAATGAGCAGTTCTTC.

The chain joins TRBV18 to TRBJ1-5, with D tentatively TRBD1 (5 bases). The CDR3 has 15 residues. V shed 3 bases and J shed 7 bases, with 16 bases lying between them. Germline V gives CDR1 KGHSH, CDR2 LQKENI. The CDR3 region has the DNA TGTGCCAGCTCACCGTCAGGCCAGGGCCGGCAGCCCCAGCATTTT. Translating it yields CASSPSGQGRQPQHF.

CDR3 sequence reads: CASSSPGLAGSSYEQYF. The CDR3 DNA follows: TGTGCCAGCTCCTCCCCCGGACTAGCGGGGAGCTCCTACGAGCAGTACTTC. V usage is TRBV3-2 and J usage is TRBJ2-7; the D call of TRBD2 is as the table states it, not checked on the DNA. TRBV3-2 is noted as a pseudogene. The CDR3 is 17 amino acids.

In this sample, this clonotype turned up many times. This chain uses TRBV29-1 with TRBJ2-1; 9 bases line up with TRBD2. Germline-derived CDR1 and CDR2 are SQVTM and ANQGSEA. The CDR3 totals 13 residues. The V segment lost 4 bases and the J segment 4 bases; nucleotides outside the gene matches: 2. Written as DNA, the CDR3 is TGCAGCGTTGGGCTAGCGGGGTACAATGAGCAGTTCTTC. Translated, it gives CSVGLAGYNEQFF.

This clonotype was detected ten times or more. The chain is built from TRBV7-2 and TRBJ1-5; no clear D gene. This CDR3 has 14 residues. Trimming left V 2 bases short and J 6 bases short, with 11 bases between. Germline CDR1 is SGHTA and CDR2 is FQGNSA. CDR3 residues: CASSLTGSGQPQHF. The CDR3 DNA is TGTGCCAGCAGCTTAACGGGGTCAGGTCAGCCCCAGCATTTT. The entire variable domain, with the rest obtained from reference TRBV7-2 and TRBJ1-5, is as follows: GAGVSQSPSNKVTEKGKDVELRCDPISGHTALYWYRQSLGQGLEFLIYFQGNSAPDKSGLPSDRFSAERTGGSVSTLTIQRTQQEDSAVYLCASSLTGSGQPQHFGDGTRLSIL.

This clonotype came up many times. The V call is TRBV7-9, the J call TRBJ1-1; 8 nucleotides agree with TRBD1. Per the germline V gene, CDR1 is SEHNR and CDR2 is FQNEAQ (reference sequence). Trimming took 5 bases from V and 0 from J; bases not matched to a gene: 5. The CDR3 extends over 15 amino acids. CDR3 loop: CASSPRTGMNTEAFF. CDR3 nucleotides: TGTGCCAGCAGCCCTAGGACAGGGATGAACACTGAAGCTTTCTTT. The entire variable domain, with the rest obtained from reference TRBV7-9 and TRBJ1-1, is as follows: DTGVSQNPRHKITKRGQNVTFRCDPISEHNRLYWYRQTLGQGPEFLTYFQNEAQLEKSRLLSDRFSAERPKGSFSTLEIQRTEQGDSAMYLCASSPRTGMNTEAFFGQGTRLTVV.

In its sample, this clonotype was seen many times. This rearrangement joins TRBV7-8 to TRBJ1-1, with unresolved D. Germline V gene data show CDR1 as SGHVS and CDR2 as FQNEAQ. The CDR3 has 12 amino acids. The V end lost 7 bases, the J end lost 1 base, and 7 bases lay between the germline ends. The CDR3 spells CASTLGNTEAFF. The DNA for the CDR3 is TGTGCCAGCACCCTCGGGAACACTGAAGCTTTCTTT.

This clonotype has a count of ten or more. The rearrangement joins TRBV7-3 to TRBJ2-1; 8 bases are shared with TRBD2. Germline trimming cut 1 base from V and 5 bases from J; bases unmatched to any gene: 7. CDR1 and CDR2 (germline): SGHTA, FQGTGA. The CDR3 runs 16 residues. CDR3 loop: CASSLRNGRANNEQFF. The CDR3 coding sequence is TGTGCCAGCAGCTTAAGGAACGGGAGGGCCAACAATGAGCAGTTCTTC.

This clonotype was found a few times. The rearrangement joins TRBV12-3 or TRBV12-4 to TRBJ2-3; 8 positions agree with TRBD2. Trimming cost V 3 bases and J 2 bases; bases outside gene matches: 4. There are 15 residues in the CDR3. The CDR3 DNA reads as TGTGCCAGCAGTTTTGCAGCGGGAGTCACAGATACGCAGTATTTT. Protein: CASSFAAGVTDTQYF.

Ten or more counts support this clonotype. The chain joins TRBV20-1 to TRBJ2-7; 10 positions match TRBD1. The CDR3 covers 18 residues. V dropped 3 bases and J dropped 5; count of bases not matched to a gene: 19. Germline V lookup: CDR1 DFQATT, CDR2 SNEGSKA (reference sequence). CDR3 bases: TGCAGTGCTAGGGGGTCTGGTTTATGGGGACAGGGGAAGAACGAGCAGTACTTC. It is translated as CSARGSGLWGQGKNEQYF.

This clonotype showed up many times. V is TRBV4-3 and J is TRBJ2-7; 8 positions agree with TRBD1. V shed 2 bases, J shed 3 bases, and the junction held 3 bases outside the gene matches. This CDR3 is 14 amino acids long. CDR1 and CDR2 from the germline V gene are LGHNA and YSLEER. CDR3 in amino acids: CASSQYRGFYEQYF. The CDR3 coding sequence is TGCGCCAGCAGCCAATACAGGGGGTTCTACGAGCAGTACTTC.

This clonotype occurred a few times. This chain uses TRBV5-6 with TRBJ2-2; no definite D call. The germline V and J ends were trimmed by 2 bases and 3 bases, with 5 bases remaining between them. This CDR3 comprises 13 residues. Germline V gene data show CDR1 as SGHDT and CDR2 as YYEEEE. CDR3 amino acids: CASSFPDTGELFF. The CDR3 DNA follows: TGTGCCAGCAGCTTCCCTGACACCGGGGAGCTGTTTTTT. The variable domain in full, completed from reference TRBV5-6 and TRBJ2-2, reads DAGVTQSPTHLIKTRGQQVTLRCSPKSGHDTVSWYQQALGQGPQFIFQYYEEEERQRGNFPDRFSGHQFPNYSSELNVNALLLGDSALYLCASSFPDTGELFFGEGSRLTVL.

In DNA, the CDR3 is TGTGCCAGCAGCTCAACGTTGACTAGCGGAGAAGAGACCCAGTACTTC. Its translation: CASSSTLTSGEETQYF. The genes are TRBV7-2 and TRBJ2-5; 9 bases agree with TRBD2. The CDR3 runs 16 residues. Per germline, CDR1 SGHTA and CDR2 FQGNSA. Trimming removed 4 bases from V and 3 bases from J; junction bases left unmatched: 9.

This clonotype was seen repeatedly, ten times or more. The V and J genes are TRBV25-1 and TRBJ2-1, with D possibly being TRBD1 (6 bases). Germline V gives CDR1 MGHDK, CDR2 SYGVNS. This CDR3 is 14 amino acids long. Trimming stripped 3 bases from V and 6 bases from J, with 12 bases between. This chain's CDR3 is CASSDRTESNEQFF. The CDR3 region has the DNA TGTGCCAGCAGTGATAGGACAGAGTCCAATGAGCAGTTCTTC.

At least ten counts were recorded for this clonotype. The CDR3 protein is CASSNFSGRSGELFF. The CDR3 nucleotides read TGTGCCAGCAGTAACTTTAGCGGGAGGAGCGGGGAGCTGTTTTTT. The V gene is TRBV27, the J gene TRBJ2-2; TRBD2 aligns across 10 bases. Germline V lookup: CDR1 MNHEY, CDR2 SMNVEV (reference sequence). This CDR3 is 15 amino acids long. J was trimmed by 7 bases and V by 5 bases; bases with no gene match: 7.

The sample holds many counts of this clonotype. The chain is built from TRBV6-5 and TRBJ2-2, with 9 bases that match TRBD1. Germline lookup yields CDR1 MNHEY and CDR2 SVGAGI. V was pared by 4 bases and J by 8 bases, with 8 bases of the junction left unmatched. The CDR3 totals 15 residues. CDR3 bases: TGTGCCAGCAGTTTGACTGGGACAGGGAAAGGGGAGCTGTTTTTT. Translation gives CASSLTGTGKGELFF.

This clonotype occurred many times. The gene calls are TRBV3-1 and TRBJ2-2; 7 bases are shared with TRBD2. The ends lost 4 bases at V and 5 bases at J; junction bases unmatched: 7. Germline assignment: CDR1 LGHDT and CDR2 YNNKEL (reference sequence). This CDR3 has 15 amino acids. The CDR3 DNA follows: TGTGCCAGCAGCCCTCCGGCGGGAGCTACCGGGGAGCTGTTTTTT. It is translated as CASSPPAGATGELFF.

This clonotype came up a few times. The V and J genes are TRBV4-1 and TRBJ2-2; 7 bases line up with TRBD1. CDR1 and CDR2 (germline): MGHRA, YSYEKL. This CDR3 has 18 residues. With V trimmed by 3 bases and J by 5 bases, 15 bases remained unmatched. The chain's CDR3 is CASSHPPGTVFWTGELFF. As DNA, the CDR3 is TGCGCCAGCAGCCATCCCCCGGGGACAGTCTTCTGGACCGGGGAGCTGTTTTTT.

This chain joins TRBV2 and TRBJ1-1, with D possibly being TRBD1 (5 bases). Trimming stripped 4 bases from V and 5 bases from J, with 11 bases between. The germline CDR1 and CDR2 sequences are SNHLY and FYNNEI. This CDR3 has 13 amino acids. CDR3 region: CASSAGHQTEAFF. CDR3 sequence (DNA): TGTGCCAGCAGTGCCGGACACCAGACTGAAGCTTTCTTT.

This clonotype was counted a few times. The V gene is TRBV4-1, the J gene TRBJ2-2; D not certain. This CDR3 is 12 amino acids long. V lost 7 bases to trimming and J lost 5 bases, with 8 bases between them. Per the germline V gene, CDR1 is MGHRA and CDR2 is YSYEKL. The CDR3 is CASTPITGELFF. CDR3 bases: TGCGCCAGCACCCCCATAACCGGGGAGCTGTTTTTT.

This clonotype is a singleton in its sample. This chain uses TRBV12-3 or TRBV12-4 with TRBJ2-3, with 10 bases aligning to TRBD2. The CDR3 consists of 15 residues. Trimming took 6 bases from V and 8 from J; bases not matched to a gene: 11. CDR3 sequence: CASRQKREGHPTQYF. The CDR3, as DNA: TGTGCCAGCAGACAAAAGCGGGAGGGCCATCCTACGCAGTATTTT.

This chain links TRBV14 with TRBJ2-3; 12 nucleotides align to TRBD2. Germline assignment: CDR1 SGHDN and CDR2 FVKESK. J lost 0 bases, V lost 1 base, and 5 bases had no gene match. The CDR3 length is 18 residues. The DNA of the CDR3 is TGTGCCAGCAGCCAAGTCGGGACTAGCGGGCCCAGCACAGATACGCAGTATTTT. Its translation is CASSQVGTSGPSTDTQYF.

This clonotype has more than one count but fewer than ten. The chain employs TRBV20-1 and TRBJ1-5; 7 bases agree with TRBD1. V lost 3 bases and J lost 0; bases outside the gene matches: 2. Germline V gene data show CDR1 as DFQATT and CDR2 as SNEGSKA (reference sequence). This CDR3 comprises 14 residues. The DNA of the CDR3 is TGCAGTGCTAGGACAGGGACTAGCAATCAGCCCCAGCATTTT. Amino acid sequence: CSARTGTSNQPQHF.